These 18 T cell receptor beta chains were all obtained from the same sample, sequenced in a study of blood T cell repertoires in COVID-19. TCRdb's table, derived via immunoSEQ multiplex PCR, lists solely in-frame clones and lacks some. The sample yields 280,000 or so clones, 85% seen once. The material sequenced was PBMCs or T cells enriched from blood (not recorded which). The receptors were gathered from a woman aged 50 to 65 who had recovered from COVID-19.

The chain uses TRBV5-6 and TRBJ1-5; perhaps TRBD1 as D (5 bases). CDR3 length: 16 residues. CDR1 is SGHDT and CDR2 is YYEEEE in the germline V gene. The germline V and J ends were trimmed by 4 bases and 6 bases, with 20 bases remaining between them. The CDR3 is CASSKAGPGWVQPQHF. In DNA, the CDR3 is TGTGCCAGCAGCAAGGCGGGGCCAGGGTGGGTTCAGCCCCAGCATTTT.

The chain links TRBV5-6 to TRBJ2-1, with TRBD2 matching 14 bases. Germline CDR1 SGHDT, CDR2 YYEEEE. The CDR3 runs to 19 residues. With V trimmed by 0 bases and J by 7 bases, 12 bases remained unmatched. The CDR3 bases are TGTGCCAGCAGCTTGGCAGGGGGACTAGCGGGGGTGTCTAGGAATGAGCAGTTCTTC. Amino acids: CASSLAGGLAGVSRNEQFF.

The chain carries TRBV5-6 and TRBJ2-7, with 8 bases lining up with TRBD1. V lost 3 bases to trimming and J lost 4 bases; unmatched junction nucleotides: 9. Germline V CDR1 and CDR2: SGHDT, YYEEEE. The CDR3 length is 15 residues. The CDR3 is CASSSRDRYAYEQYF. Written as DNA, the CDR3 is TGTGCCAGCAGCTCCCGGGACAGGTACGCTTACGAGCAGTACTTC. Supplemented by reference TRBV5-6 and TRBJ2-7, the full variable domain reads DAGVTQSPTHLIKTRGQQVTLRCSPKSGHDTVSWYQQALGQGPQFIFQYYEEEERQRGNFPDRFSGHQFPNYSSELNVNALLLGDSALYLCASSSRDRYAYEQYFGPGTRLTVT.

The gene calls are TRBV5-5 and TRBJ2-1; TRBD1 agrees at 9 bases. There are 16 residues in the CDR3. After removal of 4 bases from V and 6 bases from J, the junction contained 11 bases not matched to a gene. Germline V gene sequence: CDR1 SGHKS, CDR2 YYEKEE (reference sequence). The CDR3 loop is CASSAPTGTGINEQFF. The CDR3 DNA sequence: TGTGCCAGCAGCGCCCCTACCGGGACAGGGATCAATGAGCAGTTCTTC.

As regards this clone: This may be a read error: a much more frequent sequence differs by one nucleotide. CDR3 protein: CASSPDRGTEAFF. CDR3 sequence (DNA): TGTGCCAGCAGCCCGGACAGGGGCACTGAAGCTTTCTTT. This chain connects TRBV6-5 to TRBJ1-1; 9 nucleotides align to TRBD1. CDR1 and CDR2 from the germline V gene are MNHEY and SVGAGI. The length of the CDR3 is 13 residues. V lost 6 bases, J lost 4 bases, and 3 bases stayed unmatched.

The rearrangement links TRBV4-2 to TRBJ2-1; 12 positions agree with TRBD2. This CDR3 has 19 residues. V was pared by 0 bases and J by 1 base, with 7 bases of the junction left unmatched. Looked up from germline, CDR1 is LGHNA and CDR2 is YNFKEQ. Here the CDR3 reads CASSQEGLAGGPSYNEQFF. The CDR3 DNA is TGTGCCAGCAGCCAAGAAGGGCTAGCGGGGGGGCCGTCCTACAATGAGCAGTTCTTC.

This sequence joins TRBV5-1 and TRBJ2-5; D is perhaps TRBD2 (6 bases). Trimming stripped 6 bases from V and 3 bases from J, with 15 bases between. The length of the CDR3 is 14 residues. From germline, CDR1 is SGHRS and CDR2 YFSETQ. Here the CDR3 DNA reads TGCGCCAGCATCGCCGGGACTCGGGAAGAGACCCAGTACTTC. It specifies CASIAGTREETQYF.

The chain is built from TRBV5-1 and TRBJ2-5, with a weak D call TRBD2 (5 bases). Per germline, CDR1 SGHRS and CDR2 YFSETQ. The CDR3 extends over 15 amino acids. Trimming pared 3 bases from V and 3 bases from J, leaving 15 bases between. The CDR3 DNA reads as TGCGCCAGCAGCTCGGGCCTAGCAATCGAAGAGACCCAGTACTTC. The encoded protein is CASSSGLAIEETQYF. The entire variable domain, with the rest obtained from reference TRBV5-1 and TRBJ2-5, is as follows: KAGVTQTPRYLIKTRGQQVTLSCSPISGHRSVSWYQQTPGQGLQFLFEYFSETQRNKGNFPGRFSGRQFSNSRSEMNVSTLELGDSALYLCASSSGLAIEETQYFGPGTRLLVL.

The chain has TRBV5-1 and TRBJ2-7; the D gene is possibly TRBD1 (5 bases). The CDR3 covers 14 residues. Germline V lookup: CDR1 SGHRS, CDR2 YFSETQ. The V gene lost 4 bases and the J gene lost 4 bases, with 15 bases spanning the gap. This chain's CDR3 is CASSPRRGRYEQYF. CDR3 bases: TGCGCCAGCAGCCCGCGAAGGGGTCGGTACGAGCAGTACTTC.

The V gene is TRBV28, the J gene TRBJ1-2; 7 bases fit TRBD1. The CDR3 is 14 amino acids. From germline, CDR1 is MDHEN and CDR2 SYDVKM. The ends lost 6 bases at V and 4 bases at J; junction bases unmatched: 8. CDR3 region: CASSHLGQIYGYTF. The CDR3 DNA follows: TGTGCCAGCAGCCACCTGGGACAGATCTATGGCTACACCTTC.

The chain uses TRBV27 and TRBJ2-7, with D tentatively TRBD2 (5 bases). The CDR3 is 13 residues long. V shed 0 bases and J shed 4 bases, with 7 bases lying between them. In germline, CDR1 is MNHEY, CDR2 SMNVEV (reference sequence). The CDR3 is CASSLSSAYEQYF. For the CDR3, the DNA is TGTGCCAGCAGTTTATCTAGCGCTTACGAGCAGTACTTC.

The chain uses TRBV10-3 and TRBJ1-5, with 10 bases aligning to TRBD1. Unmatched junction bases numbered 3, after V lost 3 bases and J lost 4 bases. The CDR3 consists of 15 residues. Germline CDR1 is ENHRY and CDR2 is SYGVKD. The CDR3 DNA is TGTGCCATCAGTGATTCGGACAGGGGGAATCAGCCCCAGCATTTT. Amino acids: CAISDSDRGNQPQHF.

This chain connects TRBV18 to TRBJ1-1; 7 positions agree with TRBD1. V was clipped by 4 bases and J by 0 bases; unmatched bases: 2. The CDR3 length is 14 residues. CDR1 and CDR2 from the germline V gene are KGHSH and LQKENI. This chain's CDR3 is CASSQDRLNTEAFF. The CDR3, as DNA: TGTGCCAGCTCACAGGACAGGCTGAACACTGAAGCTTTCTTT.

This clone was seen more than once but under ten times. The CDR3 reads CASSVSRLSEAFF. The DNA of the CDR3 is TGTGCCAGCAGTGTTTCCAGATTATCTGAAGCTTTCTTT. This chain uses TRBV2 with TRBJ1-1; D unresolved. Germline V gene data show CDR1 as SNHLY and CDR2 as FYNNEI. CDR3 length: 13 amino acids. V gave up 4 bases and J gave up 6 bases, with 12 bases separating them. Complete variable domain (other parts from reference TRBV2 and TRBJ1-1): EPEVTQTPSHQVTQMGQEVILRCVPISNHLYFYWYRQILGQKVEFLVSFYNNEISEKSEIFDDQFSVERPDGSNFTLKIRSTKLEDSAMYFCASSVSRLSEAFFGQGTRLTVV.

The chain links TRBV7-6 to TRBJ2-1, with 10 bases aligning to TRBD1. Trimming took 5 bases from V and 3 from J; bases not matched to a gene: 7. In germline, CDR1 is SGHVS, CDR2 FNYEAQ. This CDR3 spans 16 amino acids. The CDR3 reads CASSTRQGAYYNEQFF. The CDR3 region has the DNA TGTGCCAGCAGCACAAGACAGGGGGCTTACTACAATGAGCAGTTCTTC. Drawing the rest from reference TRBV7-6 and TRBJ2-1, the complete variable domain is GAGVSQSPRYKVTKRGQDVALRCDPISGHVSLYWYRQALGQGPEFLTYFNYEAQQDKSGLPNDRFSAERPEGSISTLTIQRTEQRDSAMYRCASSTRQGAYYNEQFFGPGTRLTVL.

J is TRBJ1-6 and V is TRBV7-8; the match to TRBD1 covers 9 bases. Germline lookup yields CDR1 SGHVS and CDR2 FQNEAQ. This CDR3 is built from 15 residues. J gave up 8 bases and V 4 bases, and 6 bases lay outside the gene matches. The CDR3 protein is CASSSYRGRDSPLHF. For the CDR3, the DNA is TGTGCCAGCAGCTCGTACAGGGGGCGAGATTCACCCCTCCACTTT. Full variable domain (remainder filled in from reference TRBV7-8 and TRBJ1-6): GAGVSQSPRYKVAKRGQDVALRCDPISGHVSLFWYQQALGQGPEFLTYFQNEAQLDKSGLPSDRFFAERPEGSVSTLKIQRTQQEDSAVYLCASSSYRGRDSPLHFGNGTRLTVT.

In nucleotides, the CDR3 is TGCAGTGCTAGTCCGAGGGCGAACACCGGGGAGCTGTTTTTT. It specifies CSASPRANTGELFF. The chain carries TRBV20-1 and TRBJ2-2; a possible D gene is TRBD2 (5 bases). The CDR3 extends over 14 amino acids. V dropped 3 bases and J dropped 0 bases, with 8 bases sitting between them. From germline, CDR1 is DFQATT and CDR2 SNEGSKA (reference sequence).

The genes are TRBV6-1 and TRBJ2-5; D remains unclear. Germline CDR1 reads MNHNS; CDR2 reads SASEGT. Deletions cut 3 bases from V and 4 bases from J, with 9 bases between. The CDR3 is 13 residues long. CDR3 residues: CASSDNFGETQYF. CDR3 in DNA: TGTGCCAGCAGTGATAACTTTGGAGAGACCCAGTACTTC.